The entry below describes one T cell receptor (beta chain). What it recognizes is unknown. This record comes from a study of cytomegalovirus exposure and HLA in healthy donors. Donors in the study were healthy people who gave bone marrow. The V gene's germline CDR1 is MGHRA and CDR2 YSYEKL. This CDR3 spans 16 amino acids. Germline trimming cut 2 bases from V and 4 bases from J; bases unmatched to any gene: 5. This PCR relied on a set of 60 Vbeta primers and 13 Jbeta primers. The method was immunoSEQ multiplex PCR; TCRdb's version includes in-frame clones alone and lacks a portion of them. Of 85,000 to 120,000 clones in the sample, roughly 82% were seen once. General study results and limits: In a later analysis, TCR beta V- and J-gene trimming showed a link to a missense DCLRE1C variant. Information on immune exposure was restricted to one variable (CMV serostatus). The authors considered a cluster of highly shared sequence variants likely to be a sequencing artifact.

Sequencing was performed on PBMCs. This TCR was sampled from a man aged 50-60 years in good health and CMV-seronegative. The chain combines TRBV4-1 with TRBJ2-1; TRBD2 agrees at 10 bases. The CDR3 sequence is CASSQLAGDLYNEQFF. In nucleotides, the CDR3 is TGCGCCAGCAGCCAACTAGCGGGGGACCTGTACAATGAGCAGTTCTTC.